The TCR beta chain described here comes from a study of regulatory T cells in long-lasting Graves disease. Arm-PCR of CDR3 regions with iRepertoire HTBI primers generated TCR beta libraries. Per the study methods: Identification of gene segments yielded around 63 TRBV and 12 to 15 TRBJ across samples. TCRdb reprocessed the multiplex PCR reads via MiXCR and lists one record per CDR3 protein. The V and J calls reflect TCRdb's pipeline rather than the authors' work. Of fewer than 650,000 distinct CDR3 sequences in the sample, 16% were seen once. The time point is: newly diagnosed GD, antithyroid drugs for less than 3 months. RNA from PBMCs was the source of the TCR library. Germline V CDR1 and CDR2: SGHRS, YFSETQ. V lost 0 bases, J lost 5 bases, and 11 bases lay in between. The CDR3 runs to 14 residues. These data were likewise used in another study, on T cells in Graves' hyperthyroidism and ophthalmopathy. That study reports: No ophthalmopathy progression within 18 months constituted stable Graves' hyperthyroidism.

The material was peripheral blood mononuclear cells (PBMCs), obtained at new diagnosis, from a patient treated with antithyroid drugs. The receptor comes from a woman aged 25-40 years with Graves disease. V gene TRBV5-1 combines with J gene TRBJ2-5; D could derive from TRBD1 or TRBD2 (6 bases each). CDR3 in amino acids: CASSLDEGGETQYF. The CDR3 coding sequence is TGCGCCAGCAGCTTGGATGAGGGGGGCGAGACCCAGTACTTC.